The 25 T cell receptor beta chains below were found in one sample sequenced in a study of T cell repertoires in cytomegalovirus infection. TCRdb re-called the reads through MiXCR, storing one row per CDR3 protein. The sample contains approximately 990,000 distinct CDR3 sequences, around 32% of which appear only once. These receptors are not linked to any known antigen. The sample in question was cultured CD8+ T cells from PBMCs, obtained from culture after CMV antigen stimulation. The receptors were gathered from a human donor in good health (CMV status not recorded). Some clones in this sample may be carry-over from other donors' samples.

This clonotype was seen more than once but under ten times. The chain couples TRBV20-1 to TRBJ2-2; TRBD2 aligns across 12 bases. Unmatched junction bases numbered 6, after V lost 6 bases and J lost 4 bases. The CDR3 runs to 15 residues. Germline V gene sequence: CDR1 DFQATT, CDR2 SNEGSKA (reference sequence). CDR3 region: CSAPSGGAGTGELFF. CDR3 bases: TGCAGTGCCCCTAGCGGGGGGGCCGGCACCGGGGAGCTGTTTTTT.

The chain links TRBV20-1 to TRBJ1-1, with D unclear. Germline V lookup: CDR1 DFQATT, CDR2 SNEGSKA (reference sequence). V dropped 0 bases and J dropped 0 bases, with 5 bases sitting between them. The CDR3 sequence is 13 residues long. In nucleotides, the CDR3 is TGCAGTGCTAGAGATCTGTTGAACACTGAAGCTTTCTTT. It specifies CSARDLLNTEAFF.

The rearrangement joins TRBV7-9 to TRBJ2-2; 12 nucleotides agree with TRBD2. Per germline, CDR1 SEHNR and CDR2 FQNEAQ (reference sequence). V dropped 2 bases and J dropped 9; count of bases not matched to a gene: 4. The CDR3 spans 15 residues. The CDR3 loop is CASSLLAGGLRELFF. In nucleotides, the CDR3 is TGTGCCAGCAGCTTACTAGCGGGGGGGCTTCGGGAGCTGTTTTTT.

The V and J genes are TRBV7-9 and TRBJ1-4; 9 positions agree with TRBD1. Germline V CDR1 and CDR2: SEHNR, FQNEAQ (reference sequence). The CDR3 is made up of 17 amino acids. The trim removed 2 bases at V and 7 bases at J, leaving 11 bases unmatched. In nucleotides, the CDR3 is TGTGCCAGCAGCTTAAGCCGGGGGACAGGGATTAGTGAAAAACTGTTTTTT. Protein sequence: CASSLSRGTGISEKLFF.

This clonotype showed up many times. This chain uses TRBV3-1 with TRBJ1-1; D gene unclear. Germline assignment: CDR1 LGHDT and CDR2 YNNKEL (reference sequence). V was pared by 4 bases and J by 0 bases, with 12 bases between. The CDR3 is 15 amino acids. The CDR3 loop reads CASSPPGKVNTEAFF. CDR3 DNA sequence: TGTGCCAGCAGCCCCCCTGGGAAGGTGAACACTGAAGCTTTCTTT.

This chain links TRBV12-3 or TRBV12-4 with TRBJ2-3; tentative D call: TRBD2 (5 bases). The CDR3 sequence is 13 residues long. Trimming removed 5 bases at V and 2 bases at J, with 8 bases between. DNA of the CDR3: TGTGCCAGCAGTATGACTACCACAGATACGCAGTATTTT. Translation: CASSMTTTDTQYF.

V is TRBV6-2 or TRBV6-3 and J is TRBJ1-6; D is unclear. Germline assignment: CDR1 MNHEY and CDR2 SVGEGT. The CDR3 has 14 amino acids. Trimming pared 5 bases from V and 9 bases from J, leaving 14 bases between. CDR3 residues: CASSERLEISPLHF. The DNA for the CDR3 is TGTGCCAGCAGTGAGAGGCTGGAGATTTCACCCCTCCACTTT.

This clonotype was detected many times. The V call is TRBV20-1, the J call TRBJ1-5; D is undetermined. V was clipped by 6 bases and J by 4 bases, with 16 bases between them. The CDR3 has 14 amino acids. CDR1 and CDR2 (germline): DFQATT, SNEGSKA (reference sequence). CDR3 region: CSALFGFWNQPQHF. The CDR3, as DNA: TGCAGTGCCCTATTCGGGTTCTGGAATCAGCCCCAGCATTTT.

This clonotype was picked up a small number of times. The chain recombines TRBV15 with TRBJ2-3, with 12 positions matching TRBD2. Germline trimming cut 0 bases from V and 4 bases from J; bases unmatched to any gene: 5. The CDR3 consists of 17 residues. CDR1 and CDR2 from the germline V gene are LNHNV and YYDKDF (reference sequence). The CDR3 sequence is CATSRDRTSGDADTQYF. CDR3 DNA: TGTGCCACCAGCAGAGACCGGACTAGCGGGGATGCAGATACGCAGTATTTT.

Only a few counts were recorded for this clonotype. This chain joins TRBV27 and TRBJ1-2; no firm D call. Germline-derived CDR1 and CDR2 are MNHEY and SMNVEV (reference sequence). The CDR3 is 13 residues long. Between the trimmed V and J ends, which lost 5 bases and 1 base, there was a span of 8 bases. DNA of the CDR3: TGTGCCAGCAGTCCTCAGATTAACTATGGCTACACCTTC. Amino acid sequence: CASSPQINYGYTF.

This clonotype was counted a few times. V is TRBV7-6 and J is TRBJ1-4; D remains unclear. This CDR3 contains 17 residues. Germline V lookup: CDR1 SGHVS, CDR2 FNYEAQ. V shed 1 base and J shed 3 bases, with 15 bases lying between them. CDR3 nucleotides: TGTGCCAGCAGCTTAGATCGACGTGATGAGGCTAATGAAAAACTGTTTTTT. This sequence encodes CASSLDRRDEANEKLFF.

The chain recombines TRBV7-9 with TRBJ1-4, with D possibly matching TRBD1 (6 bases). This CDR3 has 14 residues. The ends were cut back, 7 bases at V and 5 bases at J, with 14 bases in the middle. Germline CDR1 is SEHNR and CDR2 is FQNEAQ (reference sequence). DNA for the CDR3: TGTGCCAGCACCTCTACAGGGTGGAATGAAAAACTGTTTTTT. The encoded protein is CASTSTGWNEKLFF.

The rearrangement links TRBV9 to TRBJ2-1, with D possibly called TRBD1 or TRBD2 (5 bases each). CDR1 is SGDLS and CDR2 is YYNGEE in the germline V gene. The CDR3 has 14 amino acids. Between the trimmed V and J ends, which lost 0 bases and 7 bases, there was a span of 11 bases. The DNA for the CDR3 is TGTGCCAGCAGCGTAGAAGGGACCCGAAATGAGCAGTTCTTC. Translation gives CASSVEGTRNEQFF. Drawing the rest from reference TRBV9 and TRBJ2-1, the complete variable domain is DSGVTQTPKHLITATGQRVTLRCSPRSGDLSVYWYQQSLDQGLQFLIQYYNGEERAKGNILERFSAQQFPDLHSELNLSSLELGDSALYFCASSVEGTRNEQFFGPGTRLTVL.

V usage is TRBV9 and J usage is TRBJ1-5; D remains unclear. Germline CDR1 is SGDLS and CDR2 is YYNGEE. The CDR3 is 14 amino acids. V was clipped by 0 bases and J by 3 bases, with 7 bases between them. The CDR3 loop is CASSVGRANQPQHF. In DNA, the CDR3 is TGTGCCAGCAGCGTAGGCCGGGCCAATCAGCCCCAGCATTTT.

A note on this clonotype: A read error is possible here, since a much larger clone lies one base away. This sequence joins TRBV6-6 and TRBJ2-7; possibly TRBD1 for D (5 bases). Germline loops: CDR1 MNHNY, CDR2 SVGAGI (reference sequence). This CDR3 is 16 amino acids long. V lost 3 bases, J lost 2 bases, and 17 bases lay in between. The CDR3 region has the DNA TGTGCCAGCAGTTATCAGGGCCCAGGAGTCACCTACGAGCAGTACTTC. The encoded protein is CASSYQGPGVTYEQYF.

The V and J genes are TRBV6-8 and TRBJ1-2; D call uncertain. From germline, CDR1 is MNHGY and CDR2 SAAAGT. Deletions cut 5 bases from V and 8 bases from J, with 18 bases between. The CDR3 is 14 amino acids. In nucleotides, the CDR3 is TGTGCCAGCAGTCCTCGGGAGGTTGTAGGAGGCTACACCTTC. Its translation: CASSPREVVGGYTF.

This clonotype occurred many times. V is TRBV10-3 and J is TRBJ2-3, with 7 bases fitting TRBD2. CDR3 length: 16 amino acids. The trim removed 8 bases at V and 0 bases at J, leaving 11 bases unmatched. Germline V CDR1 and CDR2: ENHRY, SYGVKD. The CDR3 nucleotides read TGTGCCATCTCTACCGCAGGGAGGGTGAGCACAGATACGCAGTATTTT. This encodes CAISTAGRVSTDTQYF.

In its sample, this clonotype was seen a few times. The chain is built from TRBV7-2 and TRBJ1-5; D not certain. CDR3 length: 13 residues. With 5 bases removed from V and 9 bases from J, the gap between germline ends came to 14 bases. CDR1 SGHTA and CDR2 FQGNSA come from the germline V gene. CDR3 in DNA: TGTGCCAGCAGCCTGGATGCGATATGGCCCCAGCATTTT. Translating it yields CASSLDAIWPQHF.

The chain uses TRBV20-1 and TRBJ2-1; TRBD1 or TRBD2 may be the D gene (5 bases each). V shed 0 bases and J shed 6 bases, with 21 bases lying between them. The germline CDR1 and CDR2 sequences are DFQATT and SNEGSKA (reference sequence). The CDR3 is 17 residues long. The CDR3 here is CSARDRRNSGGTNEQFF. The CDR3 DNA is TGCAGTGCTAGAGATCGTCGGAACAGTGGGGGAACCAATGAGCAGTTCTTC.

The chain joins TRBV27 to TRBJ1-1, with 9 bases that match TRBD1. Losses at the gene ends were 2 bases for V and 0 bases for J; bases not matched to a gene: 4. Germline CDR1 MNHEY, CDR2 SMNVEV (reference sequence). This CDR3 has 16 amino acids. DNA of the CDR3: TGTGCCAGCAGTTTAAACAGGGGGCCCTTGAACACTGAAGCTTTCTTT. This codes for CASSLNRGPLNTEAFF.

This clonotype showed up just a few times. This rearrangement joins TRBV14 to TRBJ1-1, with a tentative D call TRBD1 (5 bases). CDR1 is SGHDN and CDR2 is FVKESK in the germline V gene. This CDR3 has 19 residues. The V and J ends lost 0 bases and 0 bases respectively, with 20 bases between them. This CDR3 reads CASSQDRWVGVGMNTEAFF. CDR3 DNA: TGTGCCAGCAGCCAAGACCGTTGGGTAGGGGTCGGGATGAACACTGAAGCTTTCTTT.

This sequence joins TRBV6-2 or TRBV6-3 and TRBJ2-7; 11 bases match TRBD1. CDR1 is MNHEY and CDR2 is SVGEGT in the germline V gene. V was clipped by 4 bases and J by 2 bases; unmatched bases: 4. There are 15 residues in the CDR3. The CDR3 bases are TGTGCCAGCAGTTTACCGGGACAGGGGGCCTACGAGCAGTACGTC. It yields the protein CASSLPGQGAYEQYV.

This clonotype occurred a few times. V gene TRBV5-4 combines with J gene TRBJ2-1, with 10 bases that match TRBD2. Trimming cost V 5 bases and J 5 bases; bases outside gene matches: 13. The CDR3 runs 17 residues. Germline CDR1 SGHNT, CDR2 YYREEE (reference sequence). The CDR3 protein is CASRWDLAGVGDNEQFF. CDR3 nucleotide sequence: TGTGCCAGCAGATGGGATCTAGCGGGGGTAGGCGACAATGAGCAGTTCTTC.

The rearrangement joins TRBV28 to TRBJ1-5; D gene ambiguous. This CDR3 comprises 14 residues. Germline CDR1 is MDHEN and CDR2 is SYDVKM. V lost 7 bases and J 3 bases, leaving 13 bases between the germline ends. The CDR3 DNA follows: TGTGCCAGCAAAGGGAGAGGGTCCAATCAGCCCCAGCATTTT. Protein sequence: CASKGRGSNQPQHF.

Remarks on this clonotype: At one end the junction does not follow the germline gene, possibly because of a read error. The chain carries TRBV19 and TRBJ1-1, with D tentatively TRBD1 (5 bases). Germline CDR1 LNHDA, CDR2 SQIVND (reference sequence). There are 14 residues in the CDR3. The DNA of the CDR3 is TGTGCCAGTATTATAGAGGCGGCAGGGTTTGAAGCTTTCTTT. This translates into CASIIEAAGFEAFF.